A selection of T cell receptor beta chains follows, all from one sample in a study of shared clonotypes between healthy human individuals. Only in-frame clones appear in the TCRdb table, and some are missing; sequencing was by immunoSEQ multiplex PCR. The data contain more than 2 million clones, approximately 94% of them seen just once; the ten biggest clones take up around 0.13%. Sequencing input: naive CD4+ T cells sorted from blood. The receptors originated from a man aged 18 to 30 in good health. Each CDR3 is given with its conserved first and last residue. The D gene is left open where the match is weak. Some rows mark clone size as missing; the rest say once, few, many or name a class of expanded clone.

NA	TRBJ1-3	TRBV7-6	NA	CASSPRRASGNTIYF	TGTGCCAGCAGCCCACGTCGGGCGTCTGGAAACACCATATATTTT
NA	TRBJ2-7	TRBV10-3	TRBD1	CATWTGPSYEQYF	TGTGCCACCTGGACAGGGCCCTCCTACGAGCAGTACTTC
NA	TRBJ2-3	TRBV7-9	TRBD2	CASSSSSGTRTDTQYF	TGTGCCAGCAGCTCCTCTAGCGGGACCCGCACAGATACGCAGTATTTT
NA	TRBJ1-5	TRBV28	TRBD1	CASIQRGQGSVGQPQHF	TGTGCCAGCATTCAAAGGGGACAGGGGAGTGTTGGCCAGCCCCAGCATTTT
NA	TRBJ1-1	TRBV7-8	NA	CASSLGQGTEAFF	TGTGCCAGCAGCTTAGGACAAGGGACTGAAGCTTTCTTT
NA	TRBJ1-6	TRBV30	NA	CAWSFAFGGSPLHF	TGTGCCTGGAGCTTCGCCTTTGGTGGTTCACCCCTCCACTTT
NA	TRBJ2-5	TRBV15	NA	CATSKWTYQETQYF	TGTGCCACCAGCAAGTGGACGTACCAAGAGACCCAGTACTTC
NA	TRBJ1-4	TRBV19	NA	CASSRTADEKLFF	TGTGCCAGTAGTAGGACAGCTGACGAAAAACTGTTTTTT
NA	TRBJ1-5	TRBV30	NA	CAWSLTGNQPQHF	TGTGCCTGGAGCCTAACAGGGAATCAGCCCCAGCATTTT
NA	TRBJ2-7	TRBV10-1	NA	CASSTGKTYEQYF	TGCGCCAGCAGTACCGGGAAGACCTACGAGCAGTACTTC
NA	TRBJ2-6	TRBV25-1	NA	CASSNRDFSGANVLTF	TGTGCCAGCAGTAACCGGGACTTCTCTGGGGCCAACGTCCTGACTTTC
NA	TRBJ2-7	TRBV6-1	NA	CASSRAGNYEQYF	TGTGCCAGCAGTCGAGCCGGGAACTACGAGCAGTACTTC
NA	TRBJ2-5	TRBV5-6	NA	CASSSTAGTEYQETQYF	TGTGCCAGCAGCTCGACCGCCGGGACGGAGTACCAAGAGACCCAGTACTTC
once	TRBJ2-3	TRBV5-1	TRBD2	CASSSTPGGGPTQYF	TGCGCCAGCAGCTCAACCCCGGGAGGGGGGCCGACGCAGTATTTT
NA	TRBJ1-3	TRBV5-3	TRBD1	CARSLRDREAGNTIYF	TGTGCCAGAAGTCTAAGGGACAGGGAAGCTGGAAACACCATATATTTT
NA	TRBJ1-2	TRBV2	NA	CASSEGTGYGYTF	TGTGCCAGCAGTGAAGGGACTGGCTATGGCTACACCTTC
few	TRBJ2-7	TRBV5-5	NA	CASSLDGLQGLASYEQYF	TGTGCCAGCAGCTTGGATGGGCTACAGGGATTGGCGTCCTACGAGCAGTACTTC
NA	TRBJ1-6	TRBV28	NA	CASVTAQAYNSPLHF	TGTGCCAGCGTGACAGCCCAAGCGTATAATTCACCCCTCCACTTT
once	TRBJ2-3	TRBV7-8	TRBD1	CASSRRTGGELATDTQYF	TGTGCCAGCAGCCGCCGGACAGGGGGCGAGTTGGCCACAGATACGCAGTATTTT
NA	TRBJ1-2	TRBV28	NA	CASSSDSRANYGYTF	TGTGCCAGCAGTTCAGACTCCAGGGCCAACTATGGCTACACCTTC
NA	TRBJ1-5	TRBV30	NA	CAWSISSNQPQHF	TGTGCCTGGAGTATTAGTAGCAATCAGCCCCAGCATTTT
NA	TRBJ1-1	TRBV7-9	TRBD1	CASQAGTGLFTEAFF	TGTGCCAGCCAAGCTGGGACAGGGCTTTTCACTGAAGCTTTCTTT
NA	TRBJ1-5	TRBV15	NA	CATSRAGGNQPQHF	TGTGCCACCAGCAGAGCAGGGGGCAATCAGCCCCAGCATTTT